The source of this T cell receptor beta chain is a study of CD8+CD57+ T cells in acquired aplastic anemia. This clonotype was counted ten times or more. Profiling that covered TCR beta VDJ and CDR3 relied on genomic DNA as its template. TCRdb fed the reads into MiXCR, producing one record per CDR3 protein. Here the sample spans some 170,000 distinct CDR3 sequences, around 60% being singletons. All patients picked for sequencing had shown, by flow cytometry, an expansion of CD8+CD57+ cells. This CDR3 spans 14 amino acids. Trimming removed 0 bases at V and 3 bases at J, with 9 bases between. CDR1 and CDR2 from the germline V gene are LNHNV and YYDKDF (reference sequence).

The sequence came from a human donor with aplastic anemia. The material sequenced was sorted CD4+, CD8+, or CD8+CD57+ T cells (not recorded which) from PBMCs. This chain uses TRBV15 with TRBJ2-7; no firm D call. The CDR3 DNA sequence: TGTGCCACCAGCAGAGAGTATGGTTTCTACGAGCAGTACTTC. Residues: CATSREYGFYEQYF.